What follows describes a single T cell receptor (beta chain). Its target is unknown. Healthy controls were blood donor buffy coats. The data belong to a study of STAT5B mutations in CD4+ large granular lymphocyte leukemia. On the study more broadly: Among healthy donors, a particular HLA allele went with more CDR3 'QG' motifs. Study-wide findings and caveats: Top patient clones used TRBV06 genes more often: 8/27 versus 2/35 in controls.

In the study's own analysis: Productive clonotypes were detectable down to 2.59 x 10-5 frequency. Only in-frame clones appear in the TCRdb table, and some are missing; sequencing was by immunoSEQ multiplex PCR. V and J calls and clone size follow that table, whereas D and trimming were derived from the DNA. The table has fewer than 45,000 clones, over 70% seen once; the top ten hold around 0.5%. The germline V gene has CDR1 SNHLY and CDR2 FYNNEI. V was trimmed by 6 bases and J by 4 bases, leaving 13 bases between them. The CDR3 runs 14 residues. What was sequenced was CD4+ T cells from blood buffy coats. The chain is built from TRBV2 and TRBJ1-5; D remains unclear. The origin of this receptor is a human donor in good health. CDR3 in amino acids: CASRATNSNQPQHF. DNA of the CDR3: TGTGCCAGCAGGGCCACCAATTCGAATCAGCCCCAGCATTTT.